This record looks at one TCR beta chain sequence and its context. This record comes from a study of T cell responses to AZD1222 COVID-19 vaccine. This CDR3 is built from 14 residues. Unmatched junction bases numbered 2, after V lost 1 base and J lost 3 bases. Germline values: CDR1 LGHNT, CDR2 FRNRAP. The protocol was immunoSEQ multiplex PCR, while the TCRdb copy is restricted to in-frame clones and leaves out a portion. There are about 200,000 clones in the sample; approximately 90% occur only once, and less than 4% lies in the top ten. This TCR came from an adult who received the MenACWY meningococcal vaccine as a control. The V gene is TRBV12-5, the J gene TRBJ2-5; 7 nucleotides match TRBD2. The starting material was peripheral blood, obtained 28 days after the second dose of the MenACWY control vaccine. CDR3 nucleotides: TGTGCTAGTGGTTTGGCGCTAGCGGAAGAGACCCAGTACTTC. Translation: CASGLALAEETQYF. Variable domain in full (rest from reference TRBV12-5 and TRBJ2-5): DARVTQTPRHKVTEMGQEVTMRCQPILGHNTVFWYRQTMMQGLELLAYFRNRAPLDDSGMPKDRFSAEMPDATLATLKIQPSEPRDSAVYFCASGLALAEETQYFGPGTRLLVL.